The 27 T cell receptor beta chains in this list originate from one sample, sequenced in a study of quantifying T cell responses using KT2 cells. Study at large: RNA was reverse transcribed with TCR alpha and beta constant-region primers.

An oligo carrying a UMI was ligated to the cDNA 3' end. An equimolar mix of RC1.1 and RC1.2 primed the beta chain across TRBC1 and TRBC2. TCRdb re-derived calls from the UMI-ligation and nested PCR reads in MiXCR, one entry per CDR3 protein. Of about 30,000 distinct CDR3 sequences listed, about 7.1% were seen once; the top ten hold approximately 15%. The sequencing input was PBMCs spiked with cells of the T cell clone KT2. These receptors all come from a human donor.

As for this clonotype: Compared with germline, one end of the junction differs, possibly owing to a read error. The J gene is TRBJ1-2, the V gene TRBV5-1; 11 nucleotides line up with TRBD1. The germline CDR1 and CDR2 sequences are SGHRS and YFSETQ. The CDR3 is 18 amino acids. The CDR3 nucleotides read TGCGCCAGCAGCTTGCGGACAGGGGGCCCCCGGGATAACTTTGGCTACACCTTC. This gives the protein CASSLRTGGPRDNFGYTF. The complete variable domain, with remaining parts taken from reference TRBV5-1 and TRBJ1-2, reads KAGVTQTPRYLIKTRGQQVTLSCSPISGHRSVSWYQQTPGQGLQFLFEYFSETQRNKGNFPGRFSGRQFSNSRSEMNVSTLELGDSALYLCASSLRTGGPRDNFGYTFGSGTRLTVV.

This clonotype has ten or more counts. This chain joins TRBV24-1 and TRBJ1-2; D ambiguous. CDR3 size: 15 residues. The V end was cut by 7 bases, the J end by 5 bases, with 19 bases between. Germline CDR1 is KGHDR and CDR2 is SFDVKD. DNA for the CDR3: TGTGCCACCAGCCTCCGGGATCGGAGCTTTTATGGCTACACCTTC. Protein sequence: CATSLRDRSFYGYTF.

This clonotype was seen repeatedly, ten times or more. The CDR3 loop reads CSVGAGYGYTF. The CDR3 DNA reads as TGCAGCGTTGGCGCGGGGTATGGCTACACCTTC. J is TRBJ1-2 and V is TRBV29-1, with D unclear. The CDR3 sequence is 11 residues long. Per germline, CDR1 SQVTM and CDR2 ANQGSEA. V lost 4 bases to trimming and J lost 5 bases, with 8 bases between them.

This clonotype has a handful of counts. V and J are TRBV20-1 and TRBJ2-7; 7 bases align to TRBD1. Trimming took 1 base from V and 5 from J; bases not matched to a gene: 11. The CDR3 sequence is 15 residues long. Germline CDR1 and CDR2: DFQATT and SNEGSKA (reference sequence). The CDR3, as DNA: TGCAGTGCTAGAGCACATGTCCAGGGGGTAAACGAGCAGTACTTC. It yields the protein CSARAHVQGVNEQYF.

This clonotype was found a few times. The junction and the germline gene differ at one end; a read error may be behind it. The V gene is TRBV7-7, the J gene TRBJ2-5, with D perhaps matching TRBD1 (6 bases). The CDR3 length is 14 residues. Germline CDR1 is SSHAT and CDR2 is FNYEAQ (reference sequence). The CDR3 bases are TGTGCTAGCAGCTCTACCGGGACACAAGAGACCCAGTACTTC. This sequence encodes CASSSTGTQETQYF.

This clonotype was counted between two and nine times. V usage is TRBV7-9 and J usage is TRBJ2-7, with D unclear. The V and J ends lost 5 bases and 3 bases respectively, with 8 bases between them. The CDR3 loop spans 12 amino acids. The germline V gene encodes CDR1 SEHNR and CDR2 FQNEAQ (reference sequence). The CDR3 spells CASSPLDYEQYF. In DNA form, the CDR3 reads TGTGCCAGCAGCCCGCTGGACTACGAGCAGTACTTC. Supplemented by reference TRBV7-9 and TRBJ2-7, the full variable domain reads DTGVSQNPRHKITKRGQNVTFRCDPISEHNRLYWYRQTLGQGPEFLTYFQNEAQLEKSRLLSDRFSAERPKGSFSTLEIQRTEQGDSAMYLCASSPLDYEQYFGPGTRLTVT.

There are many counts of this clonotype. V usage is TRBV11-2 and J usage is TRBJ2-3; D is ambiguous. The CDR3 is made up of 15 amino acids. V lost 1 base to trimming and J lost 2 bases, with 10 bases between them. From germline, CDR1 is SGHAT and CDR2 FQNNGV. The CDR3 is CASSLGAVPTDTQYF. The CDR3, as DNA: TGTGCCAGCAGCTTAGGAGCTGTCCCCACAGATACGCAGTATTTT.

The chain joins TRBV7-2 to TRBJ2-7, with D uncertain. Trimming stripped 0 bases from V and 1 base from J, with 22 bases between. CDR1 and CDR2 from the germline V gene are SGHTA and FQGNSA. The CDR3 contains 19 residues. For the CDR3, the DNA is TGTGCCAGCAGCTTAGCCTCGCCGTTCACAACCCCTCGATCCTACGAGCAGTACTTC. This codes for CASSLASPFTTPRSYEQYF.

This clonotype showed up many times. The rearrangement uses TRBV14 and TRBJ1-1; 7 bases agree with TRBD1. The ends lost 5 bases at V and 5 bases at J; junction bases unmatched: 14. The germline V gene has CDR1 SGHDN and CDR2 FVKESK. The length of the CDR3 is 16 residues. The CDR3 loop reads CASSYQRQGRKTEAFF. CDR3 nucleotides: TGTGCCAGCAGCTACCAGCGACAGGGACGAAAGACTGAAGCTTTCTTT.

V usage is TRBV2 and J usage is TRBJ2-1; the D gene is possibly TRBD2 (6 bases). CDR1 is SNHLY, CDR2 FYNNEI, per germline. This CDR3 region has 16 residues. V was clipped by 5 bases and J by 4 bases, with 18 bases between them. CDR3 region: CASSSPGTSTYNEQFF. Written as DNA, the CDR3 is TGTGCCAGCAGTTCCCCTGGGACTTCTACTTACAATGAGCAGTTCTTC. The entire variable domain, with the rest obtained from reference TRBV2 and TRBJ2-1, is as follows: EPEVTQTPSHQVTQMGQEVILRCVPISNHLYFYWYRQILGQKVEFLVSFYNNEISEKSEIFDDQFSVERPDGSNFTLKIRSTKLEDSAMYFCASSSPGTSTYNEQFFGPGTRLTVL.

This clonotype was counted at least ten times. V usage is TRBV12-3 or TRBV12-4 and J usage is TRBJ1-1; no reliable D call. The CDR3 sequence is 15 residues long. The germline V and J ends were trimmed by 1 base and 0 bases, with 9 bases remaining between them. CDR3 protein: CASSLVGSVNTEAFF. The CDR3 DNA follows: TGTGCCAGCAGTTTAGTGGGGTCGGTGAACACTGAAGCTTTCTTT.

This clonotype was recorded at least ten times. The genes are TRBV5-1 and TRBJ2-6; 7 nucleotides align to TRBD2. J lost 1 base, V lost 1 base, and 5 bases had no gene match. The CDR3 loop spans 17 amino acids. Per germline, CDR1 SGHRS and CDR2 YFSETQ. The CDR3 region has the DNA TGCGCCAGCAGCTTGTTGGTCGGGGGGTCTGGGGCCAACGTCCTGACTTTC. Protein: CASSLLVGGSGANVLTF. Full variable domain (missing parts from reference TRBV5-1 and TRBJ2-6): KAGVTQTPRYLIKTRGQQVTLSCSPISGHRSVSWYQQTPGQGLQFLFEYFSETQRNKGNFPGRFSGRQFSNSRSEMNVSTLELGDSALYLCASSLLVGGSGANVLTFGAGSRLTVL.

The chain couples TRBV4-1 to TRBJ1-4; no definite D call. Germline lookup yields CDR1 MGHRA and CDR2 YSYEKL. V shed 4 bases and J shed 8 bases, with 11 bases lying between them. The CDR3 extends over 13 amino acids. DNA for the CDR3: TGCGCCAGCAGCCCCAGATTGATGGAAAAACTGTTTTTT. Its translation is CASSPRLMEKLFF.

The rearrangement uses TRBV24-1 and TRBJ1-5; no clear D. V was shortened by 11 bases and J by 0 bases, with 16 bases between the two germline ends. Looked up from germline, CDR1 is KGHDR and CDR2 is SFDVKD. The CDR3 loop spans 15 amino acids. CDR3 DNA sequence: TGTGCCAAAAAGGATCATCTATATAGCAATCAGCCCCAGCATTTT. It yields the protein CAKKDHLYSNQPQHF.

The genes are TRBV12-3 or TRBV12-4 and TRBJ2-2; 8 bases are a match to TRBD1. CDR3 length: 15 amino acids. With V trimmed by 5 bases and J by 7 bases, 9 bases remained unmatched. CDR3 in amino acids: CASSQDGQGHGELFF. The CDR3, as DNA: TGTGCCAGCAGTCAGGACGGACAGGGCCACGGGGAGCTGTTTTTT.

This clonotype was seen repeatedly, ten times or more. V gene TRBV20-1 combines with J gene TRBJ2-7, with 8 positions matching TRBD2. The CDR3 length is 14 residues. Germline V gene lookup returns CDR1 DFQATT and CDR2 SNEGSKA (reference sequence). J gave up 0 bases and V 5 bases, and 6 bases lay outside the gene matches. CDR3 coding DNA: TGCAGTGCTCGGTCGGGACTAGTCTCCTACGAGCAGTACTTC. Protein: CSARSGLVSYEQYF.

This clonotype was observed a few times. CDR3 protein: CASSFQPLPNTGELFF. The DNA of the CDR3 is TGTGCCAGCAGCTTTCAGCCCCTTCCGAACACCGGGGAGCTGTTTTTT. The rearrangement joins TRBV7-2 to TRBJ2-2; D is ambiguous. The germline V and J ends were trimmed by 3 bases and 0 bases, with 11 bases remaining between them. CDR3 size: 16 residues. CDR1 SGHTA and CDR2 FQGNSA come from the germline V gene.

This clonotype has just a few counts. This chain connects TRBV5-5 to TRBJ2-5, with TRBD2 identical over 10 bases. V lost 4 bases and J lost 6; bases outside the gene matches: 3. Per the germline V gene, CDR1 is SGHKS and CDR2 is YYEKEE (reference sequence). CDR3 length equals 13 residues. CDR3 nucleotides: TGTGCCAGCAGCCTAGCGGGAGAAAAGACCCAGTACTTC. The encoded protein is CASSLAGEKTQYF.

V and J are TRBV12-3 or TRBV12-4 and TRBJ2-1; 7 bases map to TRBD2. V trimming: 3 bases; J trimming: 4 bases; junction bases outside the gene matches: 3. The CDR3 consists of 14 residues. CDR3: CASSFWGGYNEQFF. CDR3 sequence (DNA): TGTGCCAGCAGTTTCTGGGGGGGGTACAATGAGCAGTTCTTC.

This clonotype came up many times. This sequence joins TRBV20-1 and TRBJ1-2; no clear D. V lost 0 bases to trimming and J lost 8 bases, with 10 bases between them. Germline-derived CDR1 and CDR2 are DFQATT and SNEGSKA (reference sequence). This CDR3 spans 12 amino acids. The CDR3 DNA reads TGCAGTGCTAGAGAACAGCTGGTGGGCTACACCTTC. As protein: CSAREQLVGYTF.

In its sample, this clonotype was seen many times. The chain recombines TRBV6-6 with TRBJ2-7; D unresolved. The CDR3 loop spans 14 amino acids. V was shortened by 7 bases and J by 7 bases, with 20 bases between the two germline ends. CDR1 MNHNY and CDR2 SVGAGI come from the germline V gene (reference sequence). CDR3 DNA sequence: TGTGCCAGCAATCCCTCTGGACGGCTTACGGAGCAGTACTTC. Translation: CASNPSGRLTEQYF.

This clonotype was seen repeatedly, ten times or more. The rearrangement links TRBV28 to TRBJ2-7; TRBD2 agrees at 7 bases. CDR1 and CDR2 (germline): MDHEN, SYDVKM. V lost 1 base and J lost 7; bases outside the gene matches: 1. This CDR3 spans 12 amino acids. The CDR3 coding sequence is TGTGCCAGCAGTTTATCAGCGGGAGAGCAGTACTTC. Translation gives CASSLSAGEQYF.

The V and J genes are TRBV6-6 and TRBJ2-5; TRBD1 agrees at 9 bases. Germline trimming cut 2 bases from V and 5 bases from J; bases unmatched to any gene: 9. The CDR3 is made up of 16 amino acids. Germline assignment: CDR1 MNHNY and CDR2 SVGAGI (reference sequence). CDR3 sequence (DNA): TGTGCCAGCAGTTACCCTTTCGGGACAGGGCCGGAGACCCAGTACTTC. It specifies CASSYPFGTGPETQYF.

This clonotype was found a few times. The chain combines TRBV9 with TRBJ1-1, with a tentative D call TRBD1 (6 bases). In germline, CDR1 is SGDLS, CDR2 YYNGEE. The germline V and J ends were trimmed by 3 bases and 4 bases, with 10 bases remaining between them. This CDR3 region has 13 residues. The DNA for the CDR3 is TGTGCCAGCAGCGGTTCAGGGGCCACTGAAGCTTTCTTT. Its protein product is CASSGSGATEAFF.

This clonotype was recorded a few times. V gene TRBV24-1 combines with J gene TRBJ2-1; perhaps TRBD2 as D (5 bases). The CDR3 has 16 residues. V lost 2 bases and J 4 bases, leaving 14 bases between the germline ends. The germline V gene has CDR1 KGHDR and CDR2 SFDVKD. The chain's CDR3 is CATSDSRPGEYNEQFF. In DNA form, the CDR3 reads TGTGCCACCAGTGATTCAAGGCCCGGGGAATACAATGAGCAGTTCTTC.

This clonotype was observed many times. This CDR3 is CASSASGTTGTQYF. As DNA, the CDR3 is TGTGCCAGCAGCGCCTCCGGGACTACTGGGACCCAGTACTTC. The gene calls are TRBV11-2 and TRBJ2-5, with 7 bases lining up with TRBD2. The CDR3 contains 14 residues. Trimming cost V 5 bases and J 7 bases; bases outside gene matches: 10. Germline V CDR1 and CDR2: SGHAT, FQNNGV.

This clonotype rates as medium-sized. The chain uses TRBV20-1 and TRBJ1-4; D is ambiguous. There are 12 residues in the CDR3. CDR1 and CDR2 from the germline V gene are DFQATT and SNEGSKA (reference sequence). The ends were cut back, 6 bases at V and 5 bases at J, with 10 bases in the middle. CDR3 residues: CSAPLPNEKLFF. The CDR3 nucleotides are TGCAGTGCCCCTCTCCCCAATGAAAAACTGTTTTTT.